The clone carrying this T cell receptor beta chain was seen just once. Its antigen remains unidentified. The sample comes from a study of CD8 T cells in Susac syndrome. CD8+ and CD4+ T cells taken from blood had their TCR beta sequenced. With random hexamers, reverse transcription was performed on about 0.5 to 1 ug of RNA. Across 54 Vbeta and 13 Jbeta, immunoSEQ multiplex PCR amplified TCR beta CDR3. TCRdb re-called the immunoSEQ multiplex PCR reads through MiXCR, storing one row per CDR3 protein. The profile shows approximately 200,000 distinct CDR3 sequences, about 95% of them singletons. Study-wide points: Individuals included in the TCR sequencing and HLA analysis were acknowledged by the study to be relatively few in number.

The material sequenced was CD4+ T cells from PBMCs. This clonotype was obtained from a human donor with multiple sclerosis.

The CDR3 is CASTGTGMYEQYF. The CDR3 nucleotides read TGTGCCAGTACCGGGACAGGGATGTACGAGCAGTACTTC. The chain employs TRBV2 and TRBJ2-7, with TRBD1 matching 9 bases. V lost 9 bases and J lost 4; bases outside the gene matches: 7. CDR3 length equals 13 residues. Germline assignment: CDR1 SNHLY and CDR2 FYNNEI. Looking up the rest from reference TRBV2 and TRBJ2-7 gives the full variable domain: EPEVTQTPSHQVTQMGQEVILRCVPISNHLYFYWYRQILGQKVEFLVSFYNNEISEKSEIFDDQFSVERPDGSNFTLKIRSTKLEDSAMYFCASTGTGMYEQYFGPGTRLTVT.